This T cell receptor (beta chain) was captured in a study of monozygotic twins with cystic fibrosis. V was clipped by 0 bases and J by 3 bases, with 9 bases between them. Germline assignment: CDR1 MNHEY and CDR2 SVGAGI. The CDR3 extends over 15 amino acids. Sequencing was performed with immunoSEQ multiplex PCR; in TCRdb, only in-frame clones are kept and a portion is missing. The sample includes about 20,000 clones, more than 80% of them seen just once. In its sample, this clone was seen a few times. Its specificity is not known. General study results and limits: Median Simpson clonality of approximately 0.0091 suggested naive T cells predominated. Age, concordance and disease severity did not associate with shared CDR3 numbers. Unrelated CF individuals shared fewer identical clonotypes than monozygotic CF twins.

The sequence was obtained from a girl aged 2 to 10 with cystic fibrosis. The rearrangement links TRBV6-5 to TRBJ1-5; D not certain. Sequencing was done on a sample of blood. The CDR3 region is CASSYSAGFNQPQHF. The CDR3 DNA sequence: TGTGCCAGCAGTTACTCGGCGGGGTTCAATCAGCCCCAGCATTTT.